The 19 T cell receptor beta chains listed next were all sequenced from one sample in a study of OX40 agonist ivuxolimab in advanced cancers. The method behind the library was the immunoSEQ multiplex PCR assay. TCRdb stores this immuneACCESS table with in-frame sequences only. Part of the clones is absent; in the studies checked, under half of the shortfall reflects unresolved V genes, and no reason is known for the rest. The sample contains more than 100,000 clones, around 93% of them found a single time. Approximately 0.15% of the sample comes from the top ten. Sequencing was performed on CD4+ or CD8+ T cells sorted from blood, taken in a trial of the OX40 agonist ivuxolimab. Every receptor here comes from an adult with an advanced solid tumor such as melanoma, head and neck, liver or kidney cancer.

The CDR3: CASSLRWSGASTDTQYF. CDR3 coding DNA: TGTGCCAGCAGCCTCAGATGGAGCGGGGCTAGCACAGATACGCAGTATTTT. The V and J genes are TRBV11-2 and TRBJ2-3, with TRBD2 matching over 7 bases. The junction had 11 bases not matched to a gene; V was cut back by 5 bases and J by 0 bases. In germline, CDR1 is SGHAT, CDR2 FQNNGV. CDR3 size: 17 residues.

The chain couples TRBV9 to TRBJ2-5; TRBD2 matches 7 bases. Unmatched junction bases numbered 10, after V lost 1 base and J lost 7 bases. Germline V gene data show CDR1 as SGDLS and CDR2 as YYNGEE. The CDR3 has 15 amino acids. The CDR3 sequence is CASSVLGLAVGTQYF. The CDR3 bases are TGTGCCAGCAGCGTACTAGGGCTAGCGGTAGGGACCCAGTACTTC.

The DNA of the CDR3 is TGTGCCAGCAGCCAACGACTAGGGCAATACAATGAGCAGTTCTTC. Translation: CASSQRLGQYNEQFF. The chain employs TRBV14 and TRBJ2-1; tentative D call: TRBD2 (6 bases). The CDR3 is 15 residues long. V was trimmed by 2 bases and J by 4 bases, leaving 12 bases between them. Germline-derived CDR1 and CDR2 are SGHDN and FVKESK.

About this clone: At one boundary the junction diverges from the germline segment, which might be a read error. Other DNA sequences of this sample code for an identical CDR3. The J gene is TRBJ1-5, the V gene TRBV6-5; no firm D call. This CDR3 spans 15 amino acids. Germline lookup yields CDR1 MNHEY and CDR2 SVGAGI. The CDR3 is CASSPSGPSNQPQHF. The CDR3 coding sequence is TGTGCCAGCAGTCCGAGTGGTCCTAGCAATCAGCCCCAGCACTTT.

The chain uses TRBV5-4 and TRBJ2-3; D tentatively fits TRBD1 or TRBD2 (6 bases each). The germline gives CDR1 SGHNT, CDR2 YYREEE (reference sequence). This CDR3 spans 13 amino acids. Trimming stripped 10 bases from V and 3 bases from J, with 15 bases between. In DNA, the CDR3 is TGTGCCGGAGGGGTAACAGGGACAGATACGCAGTATTTT. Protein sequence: CAGGVTGTDTQYF.

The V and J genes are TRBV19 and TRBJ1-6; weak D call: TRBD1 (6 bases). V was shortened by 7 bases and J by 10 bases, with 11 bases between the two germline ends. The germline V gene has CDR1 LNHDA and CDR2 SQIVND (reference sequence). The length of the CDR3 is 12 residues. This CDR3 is CASTRGRSPLHF. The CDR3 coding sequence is TGTGCCAGTACCCGGGGGCGGTCACCCCTCCACTTT.

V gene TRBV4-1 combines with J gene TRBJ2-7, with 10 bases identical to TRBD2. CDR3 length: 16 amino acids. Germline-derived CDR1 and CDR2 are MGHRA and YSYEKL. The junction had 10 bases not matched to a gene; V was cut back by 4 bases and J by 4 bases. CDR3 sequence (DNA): TGCGCCAGCAGCCCCCGAACTAGCGGGACCACGTACGAGCAGTACTTC. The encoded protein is CASSPRTSGTTYEQYF.

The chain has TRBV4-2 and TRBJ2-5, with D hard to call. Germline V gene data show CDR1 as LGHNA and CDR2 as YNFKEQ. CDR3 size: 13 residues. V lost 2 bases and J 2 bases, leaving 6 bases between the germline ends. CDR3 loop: CASSQLPQETQYF. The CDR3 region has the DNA TGTGCCAGCAGCCAACTCCCACAAGAGACCCAGTACTTC.

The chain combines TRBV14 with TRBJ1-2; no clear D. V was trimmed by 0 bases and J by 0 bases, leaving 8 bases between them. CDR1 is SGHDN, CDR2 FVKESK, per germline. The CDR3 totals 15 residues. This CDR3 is CASSQDPTANYGYTF. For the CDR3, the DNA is TGTGCCAGCAGCCAAGATCCCACAGCTAACTATGGCTACACCTTC.

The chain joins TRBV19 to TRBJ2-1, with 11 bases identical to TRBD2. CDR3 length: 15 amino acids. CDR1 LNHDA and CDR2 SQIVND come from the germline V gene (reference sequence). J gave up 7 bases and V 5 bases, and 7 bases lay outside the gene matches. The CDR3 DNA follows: TGTGCCAGTAGTCGGGGACTAGCGGATATAAATGAGCAGTTCTTC. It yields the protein CASSRGLADINEQFF.

CDR3 sequence reads: CASSLAQGYSSYEQYF. As DNA, the CDR3 is TGTGCCAGCAGCTTGGCCCAAGGGTACTCCTCCTACGAGCAGTACTTC. J is TRBJ2-7 and V is TRBV5-5, with D hard to call. The germline gives CDR1 SGHKS, CDR2 YYEKEE (reference sequence). V dropped 0 bases and J dropped 0 bases, with 13 bases sitting between them. The CDR3 is made up of 16 amino acids.

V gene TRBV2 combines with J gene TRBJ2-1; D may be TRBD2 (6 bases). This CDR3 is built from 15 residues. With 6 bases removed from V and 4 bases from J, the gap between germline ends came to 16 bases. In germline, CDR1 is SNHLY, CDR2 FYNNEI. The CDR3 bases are TGTGCCAGCAGATTACAGGCTGGGGGGTACAATGAGCAGTTCTTC. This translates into CASRLQAGGYNEQFF.

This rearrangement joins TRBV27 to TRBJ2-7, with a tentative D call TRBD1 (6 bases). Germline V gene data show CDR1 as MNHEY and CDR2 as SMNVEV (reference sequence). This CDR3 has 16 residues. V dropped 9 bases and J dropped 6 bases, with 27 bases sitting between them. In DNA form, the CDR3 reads TGTGCCAGTCTCCCCTCGATTACTGGGGGCCCGGGCGAGCAGTACTTC. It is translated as CASLPSITGGPGEQYF.

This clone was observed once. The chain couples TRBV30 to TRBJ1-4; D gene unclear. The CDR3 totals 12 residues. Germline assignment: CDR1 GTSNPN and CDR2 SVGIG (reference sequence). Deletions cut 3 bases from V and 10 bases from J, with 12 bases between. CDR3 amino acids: CAWSPSHRKLFF. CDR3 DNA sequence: TGTGCCTGGAGCCCCTCCCACCGAAAACTGTTTTTT.

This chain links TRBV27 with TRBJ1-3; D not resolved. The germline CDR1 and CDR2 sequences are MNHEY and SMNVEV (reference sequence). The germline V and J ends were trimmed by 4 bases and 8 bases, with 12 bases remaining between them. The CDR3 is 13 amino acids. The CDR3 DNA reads TGTGCCAGCAGTTCACATCGTTCGGACACCATATATTTT. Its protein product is CASSSHRSDTIYF.

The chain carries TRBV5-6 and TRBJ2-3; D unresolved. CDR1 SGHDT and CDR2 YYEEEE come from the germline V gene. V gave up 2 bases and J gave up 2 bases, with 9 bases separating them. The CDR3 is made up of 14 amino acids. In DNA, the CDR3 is TGTGCCAGCAGCTTCGGCGTCGACACAGATACGCAGTATTTT. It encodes CASSFGVDTDTQYF.

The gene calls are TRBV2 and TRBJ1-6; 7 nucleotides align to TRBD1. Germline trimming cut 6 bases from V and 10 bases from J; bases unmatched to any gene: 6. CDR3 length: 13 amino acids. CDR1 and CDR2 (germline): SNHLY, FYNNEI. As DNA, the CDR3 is TGTGCCAGCAGCCGACAGGGTGGGTCACCCCTCCACTTT. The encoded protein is CASSRQGGSPLHF.

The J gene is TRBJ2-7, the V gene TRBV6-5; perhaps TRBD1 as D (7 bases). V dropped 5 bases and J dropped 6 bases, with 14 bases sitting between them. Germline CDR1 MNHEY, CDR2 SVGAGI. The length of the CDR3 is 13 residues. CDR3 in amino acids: CASSETQGGEQYF. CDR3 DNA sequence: TGTGCCAGCAGTGAAACTCAGGGGGGCGAGCAGTACTTC.

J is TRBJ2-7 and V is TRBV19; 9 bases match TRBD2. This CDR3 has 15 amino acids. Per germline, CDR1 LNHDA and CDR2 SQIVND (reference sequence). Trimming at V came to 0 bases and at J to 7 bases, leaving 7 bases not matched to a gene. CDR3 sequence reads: CASSIETSGEREQYF. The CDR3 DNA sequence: TGTGCCAGTAGTATAGAGACTAGCGGAGAGAGGGAGCAGTACTTC.